This T cell receptor (beta chain) was recovered during a study of tumor and adjacent non-tumor tissue in lung cancer. Study as a whole: Patients were aged about 30 to 80, nine to eleven men and about five women, stage I to III. Study findings and constraints: Tumor TCR diversity, when higher, was linked to shorter survival.

This CDR3 spans 13 amino acids. Germline-derived CDR1 and CDR2 are DFQATT and SNEGSKA (reference sequence). V shed 1 base and J shed 7 bases, with 11 bases lying between them. This sample's RNA came from whole unsorted tissue. Donors were chemotherapy-naive, newly diagnosed lung cancer surgical patients in China, August–November 2014. TCRbeta libraries were built with three rounds of nested PCR, modified from ARM-PCR. One entry per CDR3 protein, called by TCRdb with MiXCR from the multiplex PCR reads. The data hold more than 120,000 distinct CDR3 sequences, with around 66% observed a single time. This clonotype has ten or more counts. Its matching antigen is unknown.

Specimen: lung tumor tissue. This clonotype was obtained from a man aged 55 to 70 with small cell lung cancer. This chain uses TRBV20-1 with TRBJ1-5, with TRBD1 as a possible D gene (6 bases). CDR3 coding DNA: TGCAGTGCTAGAGGGGACATGAAGCAGCCCCAGCATTTT. Amino acids: CSARGDMKQPQHF.